This T cell receptor beta chain derives from a study of cytomegalovirus exposure and HLA in healthy donors. With 60 Vbeta and 13 Jbeta primers, the PCR was carried out. Only in-frame clones appear in the TCRdb table, and some are missing; sequencing was by immunoSEQ multiplex PCR. The sample shows about 110,000 clones, 82% of them seen only once. In germline, CDR1 is LNHNV, CDR2 YYDKDF (reference sequence). J gave up 4 bases and V 3 bases, and 1 base lay outside the gene matches. The CDR3 totals 15 residues. To note about this clone: Its antigen remains unidentified.

Study findings and constraints: TRBV6-2, TRBV6-3 and some other V segments were excluded as indistinguishable. On later analysis, the bulk of CMV-associated TCR beta chains appeared to be HLA-restricted.

This sequence originates from a man in his thirties or forties in good health and CMV-seropositive. Material for sequencing was PBMCs. V is TRBV15 and J is TRBJ2-3; 13 bases match TRBD2. In DNA, the CDR3 is TGTGCCACCAGCAGGACTAGCGGGGGGTCAGATACGCAGTATTTT. This codes for CATSRTSGGSDTQYF.